This is a list of T cell receptor beta chains from one sample in a study of blood T cell repertoires in COVID-19. The data were produced by immunoSEQ multiplex PCR, yet TCRdb's version contains in-frame clones alone and is incomplete. The repertoire has around 200,000 clones, 85% of them found once; the top ten carry about 19%. The sample comprised PBMCs or T cells enriched from blood (not recorded which). These receptors came from a man aged 35 to 55 who had recovered from COVID-19. The conserved cysteine and the conserved F or W are not part of the CDR3 here. Rows may omit the clone size; those that give it use once, few, many or a size class.

V	size	J	CDR3
TRBV28	.	TRBJ2-1	ASSPSGRPTNEQF
TRBV2	once	TRBJ1-1	ATSTGAVNTEAF
TRBV5-4	.	TRBJ1-3	ASSLEGADTIY
TRBV11-2	.	TRBJ1-4	ASSLKRVATNEKLF
TRBV28	.	TRBJ1-4	ASRPQGAQDEKLF
TRBV7-2	.	TRBJ2-2	ASSRLLTGELF
TRBV4-1	.	TRBJ1-2	ASSLVRTGEKDGYT
TRBV5-1	.	TRBJ2-1	ASSFSGSQNEQF
TRBV4-3	.	TRBJ1-3	ASSQDIRQQGGNTIY
TRBV2	.	TRBJ2-3	ARSFGRRGTDTQY
TRBV11-3	few	TRBJ1-6	ASSLRTVGSPLH
TRBV30	.	TRBJ2-7	AWGPRPGTGQYEQY
TRBV6-2/TRBV6-3	.	TRBJ1-5	ASSDRGGQPQH
TRBV6-1	once	TRBJ1-1	ASSEALQSAEAF
TRBV9	.	TRBJ1-5	ASSAYYRGRRGSYSNQPQH
TRBV7-2	once	TRBJ2-7	ASSKQGAPGYEQY
TRBV5-5	.	TRBJ1-1	ASSLVPSGGLEAF
TRBV19	.	TRBJ1-1	ASSIGGGGNTEAF
TRBV6-5	.	TRBJ1-2	ASSTRTGYT
TRBV7-2	.	TRBJ1-2	ASSLVLGQGAGYT
TRBV20-1	.	TRBJ2-3	SASSLAGASGDTQY
TRBV10-3	.	TRBJ1-3	ATRTASGNTIY
TRBV7-8	.	TRBJ1-5	ASSLGSRGGFQPRH
TRBV27	.	TRBJ1-2	ASSTGGSFGYT
TRBV5-1	.	TRBJ1-3	ASSPDRRSGNTIY
TRBV7-3	.	TRBJ1-1	ASSPGGSTEAF
TRBV27	.	TRBJ1-2	ASSLSGHFPYGYT
TRBV19	few	TRBJ2-1	ASSDDVSSYNEQF
TRBV29-1	few	TRBJ2-7	SVNLAGGSGEQY
TRBV27	once	TRBJ2-1	ASSLLTAGEQF
TRBV7-2	.	TRBJ2-7	ASSATTHYEQY
TRBV9	.	TRBJ1-1	ASSSQGGTEAF
TRBV28	.	TRBJ1-5	ASSSPEGGNQPQH
TRBV2	.	TRBJ1-1	ASSVEELRSEAF
TRBV5-1	.	TRBJ2-7	ASRTDSYEQY
TRBV6-1	.	TRBJ1-3	ASSEMGSSYSGNTIY
TRBV4-1	.	TRBJ1-4	ASSQDHRTNEKLF
TRBV19	.	TRBJ2-7	ATRQTFSSYEQY
TRBV24-1	.	TRBJ2-1	ATSDPRTGDHEQF
TRBV28	.	TRBJ2-7	ASSPGSPVYEQY
TRBV18	.	TRBJ2-3	ASSRSSTETDTQY
TRBV5-4	few	TRBJ2-5	ASSSRQGAGETQY
TRBV5-8	few	TRBJ2-7	ASSLQTIGLVEQY
TRBV6-6	few	TRBJ1-2	ASSSHEDYGYT
TRBV6-2/TRBV6-3	.	TRBJ2-3	ASSTLAGVPDTQY
TRBV5-8	.	TRBJ2-1	ASSLLRDNEQF
TRBV18	.	TRBJ2-5	ASSPASGRLETQY
TRBV18	.	TRBJ1-3	ASSQQSSGNTIY
TRBV6-2/TRBV6-3	.	TRBJ1-4	ASSGTGLNEKLF
TRBV5-8	.	TRBJ2-7	ASSFDSSYEQY
TRBV27	.	TRBJ2-7	ASSLSPGQGIHEQY
TRBV24-1	many	TRBJ2-1	ATSDLQDYNEQF
TRBV29-1	.	TRBJ2-7	SAETARGSYFREQY
TRBV6-2/TRBV6-3	.	TRBJ2-7	ASSYLGGPSYEQY
TRBV10-1	few	TRBJ2-3	ASSESGGSTDTQY
TRBV11-2	.	TRBJ1-2	ASSLAGEGGYT
TRBV19	.	TRBJ1-2	ASSIGGGTGYT
TRBV6-5	few	TRBJ2-1	ASRPGTVYNEQF
TRBV6-2/TRBV6-3	.	TRBJ1-2	ASSLYTGSTFGYT